This TCR beta chain was obtained from a study of T cell repertoires in cytomegalovirus infection. Overall study findings and caveats: Cumulative public TCR beta family frequency identified CMV carriers with the relevant HLA.

TCRdb re-called the reads with MiXCR, one entry per CDR3 protein. The sample yields nearly 450,000 distinct CDR3 sequences, under 40% seen once. This clonotype has more than one count but fewer than ten. Its antigen is undetermined. V dropped 3 bases and J dropped 4 bases, with 15 bases sitting between them. The CDR3 has 15 residues. Germline CDR1 is KGHSH and CDR2 is LQKENI. The V call is TRBV18, the J call TRBJ1-1; D uncertain. The TCR was taken from a human donor in good health (CMV status not recorded). Some clones in this sample may be carry-over from other donors' samples. Sequenced input: PBMCs. The CDR3 nucleotides read TGTGCCAGCTCACCCGGGAAAGGATTAGTCACTGAAGCTTTCTTT. It specifies CASSPGKGLVTEAFF.